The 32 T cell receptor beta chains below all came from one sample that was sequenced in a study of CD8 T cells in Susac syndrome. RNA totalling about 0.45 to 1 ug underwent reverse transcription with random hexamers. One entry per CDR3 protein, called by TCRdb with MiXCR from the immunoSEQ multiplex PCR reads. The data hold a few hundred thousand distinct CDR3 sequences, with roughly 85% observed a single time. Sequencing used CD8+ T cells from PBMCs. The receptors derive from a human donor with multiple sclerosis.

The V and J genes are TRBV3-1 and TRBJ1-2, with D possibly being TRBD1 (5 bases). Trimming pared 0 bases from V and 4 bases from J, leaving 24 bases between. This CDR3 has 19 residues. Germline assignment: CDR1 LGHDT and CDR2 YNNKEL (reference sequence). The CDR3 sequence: CASSQDRRIGGANSYGYTF. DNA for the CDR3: TGTGCCAGCAGCCAAGATAGGAGAATTGGTGGGGCGAATAGCTATGGCTACACCTTC.

The CDR3 DNA is TGTGCCAGCAGTTACGGGTCTAGCGACTACGAGCAGTACTTC. It is translated as CASSYGSSDYEQYF. The chain joins TRBV6-5 to TRBJ2-7; D possibly corresponds to TRBD2 (6 bases). The CDR3 length is 14 residues. V was cut by 2 bases and J by 3 bases, with 11 bases left in between. The germline V gene encodes CDR1 MNHEY and CDR2 SVGAGI.

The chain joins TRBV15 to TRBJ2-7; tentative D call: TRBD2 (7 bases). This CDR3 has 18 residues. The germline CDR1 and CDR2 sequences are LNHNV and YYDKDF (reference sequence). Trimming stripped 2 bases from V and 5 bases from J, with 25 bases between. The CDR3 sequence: CATSRSNPRGQGENEQYF. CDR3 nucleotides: TGTGCCACCAGCAGATCAAACCCGCGGGGGCAGGGTGAAAACGAGCAGTACTTC.

CDR3 DNA: TGTGCCAGCAGTTACTCACTAGCGTCCAACCTCGCTCATGAGCAGTTCTTC. This translates into CASSYSLASNLAHEQFF. The chain combines TRBV6-5 with TRBJ2-1; 7 nucleotides agree with TRBD2. This CDR3 region has 17 residues. The V gene end was trimmed by 0 bases and the J gene end by 8 bases; junction bases not matched to a gene: 13. Germline V gene data show CDR1 as MNHEY and CDR2 as SVGAGI.

CDR3 DNA sequence: TGTGCCAGTAGTTGGAGCTCTGGAAACACCATATATTTT. Protein product: CASSWSSGNTIYF. V is TRBV19 and J is TRBJ1-3; D uncertain. The CDR3 has 13 residues. The V end lost 5 bases, the J end lost 0 bases, and 5 bases lay between the germline ends. From germline, CDR1 is LNHDA and CDR2 SQIVND (reference sequence).

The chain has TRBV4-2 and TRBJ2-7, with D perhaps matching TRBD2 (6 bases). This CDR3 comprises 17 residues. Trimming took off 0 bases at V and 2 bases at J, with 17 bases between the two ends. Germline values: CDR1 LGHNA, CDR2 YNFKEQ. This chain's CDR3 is CASSQDLRDLTAYEQYF. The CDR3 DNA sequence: TGTGCCAGCAGCCAAGATCTCCGGGACTTAACAGCCTACGAGCAGTACTTC.

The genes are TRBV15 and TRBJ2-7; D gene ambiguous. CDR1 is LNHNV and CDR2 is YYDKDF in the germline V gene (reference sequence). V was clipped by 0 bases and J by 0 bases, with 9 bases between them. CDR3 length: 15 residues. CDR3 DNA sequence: TGTGCCACCAGCAGAGAAGGGCCATCCTCCTACGAGCAGTACTTC. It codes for CATSREGPSSYEQYF.

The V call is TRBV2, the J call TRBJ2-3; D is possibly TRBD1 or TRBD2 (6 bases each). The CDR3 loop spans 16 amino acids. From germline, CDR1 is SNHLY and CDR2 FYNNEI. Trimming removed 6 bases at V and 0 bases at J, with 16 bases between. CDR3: CASRTSRGESTDTQYF. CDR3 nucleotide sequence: TGTGCCAGCAGGACTTCGAGGGGGGAAAGCACAGATACGCAGTATTTT.

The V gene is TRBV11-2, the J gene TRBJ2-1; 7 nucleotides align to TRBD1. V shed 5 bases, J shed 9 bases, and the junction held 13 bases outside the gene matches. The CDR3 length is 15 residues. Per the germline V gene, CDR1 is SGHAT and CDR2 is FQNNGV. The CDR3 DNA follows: TGTGCCAGCAGCCATTATGGGACCGCAGGGGGTGAGCAGTTCTTC. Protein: CASSHYGTAGGEQFF.

The CDR3 DNA reads as TGTGCCAGCAGTTGGACATTCCTGAACACTGAAGCTTTCTTT. Translating it yields CASSWTFLNTEAFF. The chain recombines TRBV27 with TRBJ1-1; D perhaps matches TRBD1 (5 bases). V lost 4 bases and J lost 0, with 9 bases in between. CDR3 size: 14 residues. CDR1 and CDR2 (germline): MNHEY, SMNVEV (reference sequence).

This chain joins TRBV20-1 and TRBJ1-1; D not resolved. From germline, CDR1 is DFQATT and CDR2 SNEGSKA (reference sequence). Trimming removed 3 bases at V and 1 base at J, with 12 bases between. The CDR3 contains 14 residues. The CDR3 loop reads CSASEWPQNTEAFF. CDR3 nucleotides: TGCAGTGCTAGTGAGTGGCCGCAGAACACTGAAGCTTTCTTT.

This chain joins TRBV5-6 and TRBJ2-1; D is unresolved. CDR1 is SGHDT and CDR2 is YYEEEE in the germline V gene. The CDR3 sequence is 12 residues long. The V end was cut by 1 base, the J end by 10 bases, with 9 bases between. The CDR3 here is CASSLIVAEQFF. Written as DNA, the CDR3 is TGTGCCAGCAGCTTGATCGTCGCGGAGCAGTTCTTC. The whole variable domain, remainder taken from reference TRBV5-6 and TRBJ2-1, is DAGVTQSPTHLIKTRGQQVTLRCSPKSGHDTVSWYQQALGQGPQFIFQYYEEEERQRGNFPDRFSGHQFPNYSSELNVNALLLGDSALYLCASSLIVAEQFFGPGTRLTVL.

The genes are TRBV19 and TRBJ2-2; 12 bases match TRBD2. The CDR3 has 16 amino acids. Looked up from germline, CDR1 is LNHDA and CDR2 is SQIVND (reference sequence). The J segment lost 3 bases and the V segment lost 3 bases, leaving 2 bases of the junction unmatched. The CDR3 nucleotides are TGTGCCAGTAGTATTGGACTAGCGGGGTACACCGGGGAGCTGTTTTTT. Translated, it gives CASSIGLAGYTGELFF.

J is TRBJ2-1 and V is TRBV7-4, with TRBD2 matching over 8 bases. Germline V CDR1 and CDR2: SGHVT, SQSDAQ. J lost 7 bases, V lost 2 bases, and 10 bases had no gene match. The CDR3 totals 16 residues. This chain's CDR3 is CASSLSLGLVRNEQFF. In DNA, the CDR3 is TGTGCCAGCAGCTTAAGTTTGGGACTAGTCCGGAATGAGCAGTTCTTC.

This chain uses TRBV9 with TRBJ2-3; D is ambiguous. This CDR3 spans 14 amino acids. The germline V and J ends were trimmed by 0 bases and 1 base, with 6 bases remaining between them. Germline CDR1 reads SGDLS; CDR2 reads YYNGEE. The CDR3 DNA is TGTGCCAGCAGCGTAGGGTGGGGCACAGATACGCAGTATTTT. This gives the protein CASSVGWGTDTQYF.

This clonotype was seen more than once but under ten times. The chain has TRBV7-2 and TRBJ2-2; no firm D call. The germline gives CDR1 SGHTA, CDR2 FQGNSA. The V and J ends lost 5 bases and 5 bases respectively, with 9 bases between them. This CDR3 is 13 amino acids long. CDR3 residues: CASSLLSTGELFF. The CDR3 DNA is TGTGCCAGCAGCCTACTGTCTACCGGGGAGCTGTTTTTT.

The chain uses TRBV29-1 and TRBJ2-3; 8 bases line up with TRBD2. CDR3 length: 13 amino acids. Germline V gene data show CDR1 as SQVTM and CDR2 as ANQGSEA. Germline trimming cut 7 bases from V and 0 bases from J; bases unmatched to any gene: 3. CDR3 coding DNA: TGCAGCGGGGCTAGCGGGAGCACAGATACGCAGTATTTT. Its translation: CSGASGSTDTQYF.

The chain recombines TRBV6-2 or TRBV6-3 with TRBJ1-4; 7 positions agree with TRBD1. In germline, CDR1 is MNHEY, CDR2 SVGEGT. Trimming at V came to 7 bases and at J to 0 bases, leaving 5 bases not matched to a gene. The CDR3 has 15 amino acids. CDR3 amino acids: CASNYRGATNEKLFF. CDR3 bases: TGTGCCAGCAACTACAGGGGAGCAACTAATGAAAAACTGTTTTTT.

The chain's CDR3 is CASSISIAGAVSNEQFF. The CDR3 DNA follows: TGTGCCAGTAGTATAAGTATAGCGGGAGCTGTTAGCAATGAGCAGTTCTTC. The chain couples TRBV19 to TRBJ2-1, with 9 bases fitting TRBD2. V was clipped by 2 bases and J by 6 bases; unmatched bases: 11. This CDR3 is 17 amino acids long. Germline V gene lookup returns CDR1 LNHDA and CDR2 SQIVND (reference sequence).

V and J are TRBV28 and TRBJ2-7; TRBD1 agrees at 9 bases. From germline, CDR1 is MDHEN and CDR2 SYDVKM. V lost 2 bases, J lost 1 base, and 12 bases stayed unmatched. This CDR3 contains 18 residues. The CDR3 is CASSLPTGGAPESYEQYF. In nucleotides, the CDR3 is TGTGCCAGCAGTTTACCGACAGGGGGGGCCCCAGAATCCTACGAGCAGTACTTC.

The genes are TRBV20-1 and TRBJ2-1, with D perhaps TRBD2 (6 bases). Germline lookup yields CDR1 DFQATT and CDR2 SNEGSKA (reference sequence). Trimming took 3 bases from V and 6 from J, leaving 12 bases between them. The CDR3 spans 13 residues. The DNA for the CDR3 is TGCAGTGCTAGGGCAGGAGGGGTCAATGAGCAGTTCTTC. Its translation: CSARAGGVNEQFF.

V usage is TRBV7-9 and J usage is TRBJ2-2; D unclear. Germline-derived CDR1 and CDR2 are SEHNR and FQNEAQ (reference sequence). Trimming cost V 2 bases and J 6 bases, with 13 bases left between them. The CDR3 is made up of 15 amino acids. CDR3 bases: TGTGCCAGCAGCTTAATTGGGCGCTTCCCCGGGGAGCTGTTTTTT. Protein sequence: CASSLIGRFPGELFF.

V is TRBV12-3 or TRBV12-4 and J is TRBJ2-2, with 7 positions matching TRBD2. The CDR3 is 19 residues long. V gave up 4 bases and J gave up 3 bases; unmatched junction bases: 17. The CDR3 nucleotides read TGTGCCAGCAGTTCCGGGGGGAGGGCCCCTCCGGTTTACACCGGGGAGCTGTTTTTT. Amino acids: CASSSGGRAPPVYTGELFF.

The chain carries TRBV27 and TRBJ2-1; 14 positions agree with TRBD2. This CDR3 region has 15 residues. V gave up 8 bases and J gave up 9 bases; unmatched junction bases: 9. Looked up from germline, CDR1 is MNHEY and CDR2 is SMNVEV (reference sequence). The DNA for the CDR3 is TGTGCCAGCCTCCCGGGACTAGCGGGAGTAGGTGAGCAGTTCTTC. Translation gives CASLPGLAGVGEQFF.

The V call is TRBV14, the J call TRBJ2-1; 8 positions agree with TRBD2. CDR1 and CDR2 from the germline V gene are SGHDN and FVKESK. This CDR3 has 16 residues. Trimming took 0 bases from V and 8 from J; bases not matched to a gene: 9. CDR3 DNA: TGTGCCAGCAGCCAAGATATCGGGACTAGATTCGATGAGCAGTTCTTC. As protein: CASSQDIGTRFDEQFF.

CDR3 protein: CASSLWLLNTGELFF. The CDR3 DNA reads as TGTGCCAGCAGTTTATGGTTGCTGAACACCGGGGAGCTGTTTTTT. This chain joins TRBV28 and TRBJ2-2; no reliable D call. Trimming took 0 bases from V and 1 from J, leaving 6 bases between them. CDR1 and CDR2 (germline): MDHEN, SYDVKM. This CDR3 region has 15 residues.

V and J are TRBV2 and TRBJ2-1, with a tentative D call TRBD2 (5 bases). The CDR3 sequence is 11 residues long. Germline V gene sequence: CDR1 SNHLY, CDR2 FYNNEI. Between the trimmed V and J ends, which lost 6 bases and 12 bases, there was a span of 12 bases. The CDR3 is CASSSLVGQFF. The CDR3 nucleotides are TGTGCCAGCAGCTCACTAGTGGGGCAGTTCTTC.

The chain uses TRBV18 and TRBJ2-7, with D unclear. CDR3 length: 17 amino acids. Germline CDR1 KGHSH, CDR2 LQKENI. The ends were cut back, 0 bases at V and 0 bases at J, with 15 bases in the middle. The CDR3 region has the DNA TGTGCCAGCTCACCACCGCCCCTGGCAGGTTACTCCTACGAGCAGTACTTC. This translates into CASSPPPLAGYSYEQYF.

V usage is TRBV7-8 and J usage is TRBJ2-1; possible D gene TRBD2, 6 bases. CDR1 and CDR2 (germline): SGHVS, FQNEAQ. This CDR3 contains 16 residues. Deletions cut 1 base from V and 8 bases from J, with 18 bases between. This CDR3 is CASSLGGGTWRDEQFF. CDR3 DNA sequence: TGTGCCAGCAGCTTAGGGGGCGGGACCTGGAGGGATGAGCAGTTCTTC.

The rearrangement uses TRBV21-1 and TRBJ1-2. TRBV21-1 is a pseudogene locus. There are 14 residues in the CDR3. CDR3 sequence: CATTTDLDDYGYTF. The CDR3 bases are TGTGCCACCACCACGGACCTCGACGACTATGGCTACACCTTC.

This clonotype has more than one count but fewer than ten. CDR3 amino acids: CASSDLLAGELFF. CDR3 nucleotide sequence: TGTGCCAGCAGTGACTTACTAGCCGGGGAGCTGTTTTTT. The J gene is TRBJ2-2, the V gene TRBV6-1; D perhaps matches TRBD2 (5 bases). The CDR3 runs 13 residues. V was clipped by 3 bases and J by 6 bases, with 8 bases between them. The V gene's germline CDR1 is MNHNS and CDR2 SASEGT.

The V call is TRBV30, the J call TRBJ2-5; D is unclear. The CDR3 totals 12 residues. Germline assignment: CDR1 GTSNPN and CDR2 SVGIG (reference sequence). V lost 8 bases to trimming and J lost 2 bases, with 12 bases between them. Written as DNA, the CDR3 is TGTGCCGCCAGTGGACCGCAAGAGACCCAGTACTTC. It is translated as CAASGPQETQYF.